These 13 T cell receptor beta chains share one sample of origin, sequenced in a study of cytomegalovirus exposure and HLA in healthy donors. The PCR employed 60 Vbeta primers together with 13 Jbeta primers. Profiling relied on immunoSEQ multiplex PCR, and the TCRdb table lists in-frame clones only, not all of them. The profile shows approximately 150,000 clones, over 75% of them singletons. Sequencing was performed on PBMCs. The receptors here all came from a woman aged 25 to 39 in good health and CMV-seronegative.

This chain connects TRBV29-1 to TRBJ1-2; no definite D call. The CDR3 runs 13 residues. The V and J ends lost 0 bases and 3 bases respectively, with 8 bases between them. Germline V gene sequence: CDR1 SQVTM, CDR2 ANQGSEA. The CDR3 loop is CSVEEHEHYGYTF. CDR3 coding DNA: TGCAGCGTTGAAGAACACGAACACTATGGCTACACCTTC.

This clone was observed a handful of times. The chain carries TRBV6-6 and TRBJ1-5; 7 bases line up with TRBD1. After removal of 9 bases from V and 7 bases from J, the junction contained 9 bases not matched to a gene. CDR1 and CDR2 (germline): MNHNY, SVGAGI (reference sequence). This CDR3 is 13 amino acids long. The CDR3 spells CASRTGFPQPQHF. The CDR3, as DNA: TGTGCCAGTAGGACAGGTTTTCCGCAGCCCCAGCATTTT.

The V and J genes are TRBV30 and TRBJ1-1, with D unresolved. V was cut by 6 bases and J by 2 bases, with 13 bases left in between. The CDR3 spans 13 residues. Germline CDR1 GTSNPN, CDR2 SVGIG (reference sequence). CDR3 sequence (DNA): TGTGCCTGTGGACTAAACTTCAACACTGAAGCTTTCTTT. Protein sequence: CACGLNFNTEAFF. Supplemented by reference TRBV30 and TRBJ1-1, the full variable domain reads SQTIHQWPATLVQPVGSPLSLECTVEGTSNPNLYWYRQAAGRGLQLLFYSVGIGQISSEVPQNLSASRPQDRQFILSSKKLLLSDSGFYLCACGLNFNTEAFFGQGTRLTVV.

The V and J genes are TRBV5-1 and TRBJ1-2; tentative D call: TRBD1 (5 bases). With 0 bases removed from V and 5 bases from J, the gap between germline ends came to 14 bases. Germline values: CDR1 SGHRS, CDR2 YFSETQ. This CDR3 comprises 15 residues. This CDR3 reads CASSLALAGWYGYTF. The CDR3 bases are TGCGCCAGCAGCTTGGCCTTGGCAGGGTGGTATGGCTACACCTTC.

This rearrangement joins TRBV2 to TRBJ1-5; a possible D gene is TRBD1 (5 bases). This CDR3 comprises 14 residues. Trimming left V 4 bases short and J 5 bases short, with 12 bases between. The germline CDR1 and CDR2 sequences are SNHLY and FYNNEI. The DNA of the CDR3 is TGTGCCAGCAGTGCGGGACGGGAGTATCAGCCCCAGCATTTT. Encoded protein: CASSAGREYQPQHF.

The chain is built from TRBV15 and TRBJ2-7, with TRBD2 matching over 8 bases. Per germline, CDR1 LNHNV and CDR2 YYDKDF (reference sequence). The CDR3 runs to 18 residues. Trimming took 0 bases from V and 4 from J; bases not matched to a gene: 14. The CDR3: CATSRDGGAAIAGYEQYF. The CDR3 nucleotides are TGTGCCACCAGCAGAGACGGGGGGGCAGCGATCGCTGGGTACGAGCAGTACTTC.

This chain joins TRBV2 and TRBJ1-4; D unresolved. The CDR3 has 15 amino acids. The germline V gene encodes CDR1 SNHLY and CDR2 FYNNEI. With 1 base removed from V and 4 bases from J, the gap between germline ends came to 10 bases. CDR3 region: CASSEDTVYNEKLFF. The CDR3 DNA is TGTGCCAGCAGTGAAGACACAGTCTATAATGAAAAACTGTTTTTT.

In DNA, the CDR3 is TGTGCCAGCAGGAGGACAGGGTATAATTCACCCCTCCACTTT. Its translation is CASRRTGYNSPLHF. This sequence joins TRBV6-1 and TRBJ1-6; 8 bases line up with TRBD1. This CDR3 contains 14 residues. The V gene end was trimmed by 6 bases and the J gene end by 4 bases; junction bases not matched to a gene: 2. Germline-derived CDR1 and CDR2 are MNHNS and SASEGT.

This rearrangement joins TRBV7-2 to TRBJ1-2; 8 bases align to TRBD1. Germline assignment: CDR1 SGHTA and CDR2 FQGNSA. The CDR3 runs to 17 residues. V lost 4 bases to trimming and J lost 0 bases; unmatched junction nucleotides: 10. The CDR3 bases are TGTGCCAGCAGCTCCAGGACAGGGCCTACGACTAACTATGGCTACACCTTC. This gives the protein CASSSRTGPTTNYGYTF. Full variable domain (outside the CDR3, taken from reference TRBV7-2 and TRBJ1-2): GAGVSQSPSNKVTEKGKDVELRCDPISGHTALYWYRQSLGQGLEFLIYFQGNSAPDKSGLPSDRFSAERTGGSVSTLTIQRTQQEDSAVYLCASSSRTGPTTNYGYTFGSGTRLTVV.

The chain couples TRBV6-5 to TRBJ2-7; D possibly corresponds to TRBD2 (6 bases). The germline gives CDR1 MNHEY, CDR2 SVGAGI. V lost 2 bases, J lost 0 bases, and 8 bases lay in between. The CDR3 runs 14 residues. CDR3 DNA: TGTGCCAGCAGTTACCGGGACTCCTCCTACGAGCAGTACTTC. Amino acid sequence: CASSYRDSSYEQYF.

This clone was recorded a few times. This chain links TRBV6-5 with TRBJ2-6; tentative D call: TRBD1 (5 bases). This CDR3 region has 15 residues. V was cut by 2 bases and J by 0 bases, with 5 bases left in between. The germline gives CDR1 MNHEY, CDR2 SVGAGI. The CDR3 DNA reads TGTGCCAGCAGTTACAGGGGCTCTGGGGCCAACGTCCTGACTTTC. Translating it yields CASSYRGSGANVLTF.

The CDR3 region has the DNA TGTGCCAGTAGTATCGAGCGGCTCTCTGGGGCCAACGTCCTGACTTTC. It yields the protein CASSIERLSGANVLTF. The chain uses TRBV19 and TRBJ2-6; the D gene is possibly TRBD2 (5 bases). This CDR3 region has 16 residues. Germline-derived CDR1 and CDR2 are LNHDA and SQIVND (reference sequence). V was clipped by 3 bases and J by 0 bases, with 9 bases between them.

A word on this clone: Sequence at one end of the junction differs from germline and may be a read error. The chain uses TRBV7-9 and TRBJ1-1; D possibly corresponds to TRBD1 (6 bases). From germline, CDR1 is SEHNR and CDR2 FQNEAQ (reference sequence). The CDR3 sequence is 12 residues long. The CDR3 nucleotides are TGTTCCAGCAGCATTCGTTCACAGGGAGCGGTCTTT. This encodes CSSSIRSQGAVF.